These 19 T cell receptor beta chains originate from one sample sequenced in a study of identical twins. TCRdb reanalysed the 5' RACE reads using MiXCR and keeps one entry per CDR3 protein. Here the sample spans about 250,000 distinct CDR3 sequences, 7.5% being singletons. These data also formed part of another study, on yellow fever vaccine responses in identical twins.

Source material: CD8+ T cells sorted from blood. The receptors originated from a woman under 30 in good health.

About this clonotype itself: The germline gene is not matched at one end of the junction; a read error may be the cause. The V call is TRBV20-1, the J call TRBJ2-1; D is perhaps TRBD2 (7 bases). There are 17 residues in the CDR3. Germline loops: CDR1 DFQATT, CDR2 SNEGSKA (reference sequence). In DNA form, the CDR3 reads TGCTGTGCTAGAGATAGAAGGGGGGGGAGCTCCTACAATGAGCAGTTCTTC. It translates to CCARDRRGGSSYNEQFF.

The chain is built from TRBV5-6 and TRBJ2-3; no definite D call. The length of the CDR3 is 13 residues. V lost 0 bases and J lost 6, with 8 bases in between. The germline V gene has CDR1 SGHDT and CDR2 YYEEEE. The CDR3 DNA is TGTGCCAGCAGCTTGGAGGAGTCGGATACGCAGTATTTT. Translating gives CASSLEESDTQYF. The whole variable domain, remainder taken from reference TRBV5-6 and TRBJ2-3, is DAGVTQSPTHLIKTRGQQVTLRCSPKSGHDTVSWYQQALGQGPQFIFQYYEEEERQRGNFPDRFSGHQFPNYSSELNVNALLLGDSALYLCASSLEESDTQYFGPGTRLTVL.

This clonotype was seen many times. This chain connects TRBV11-1 to TRBJ2-1, with D tentatively TRBD2 (5 bases). Trimming stripped 5 bases from V and 2 bases from J, with 22 bases between. Germline CDR1 reads SGHAT; CDR2 reads FQDESV (reference sequence). CDR3 length: 18 amino acids. The CDR3 bases are TGTGCCAGCAGCCTGGTAGCTGGGCGGGCAACGACCTACAATGAGCAGTTCTTC. Translating it yields CASSLVAGRATTYNEQFF.

In this sample, this clonotype turned up many times. This chain joins TRBV27 and TRBJ2-5; TRBD2 aligns across 9 bases. CDR3 size: 18 residues. CDR1 and CDR2 (germline): MNHEY, SMNVEV (reference sequence). J was trimmed by 3 bases and V by 2 bases; bases with no gene match: 13. CDR3 sequence (DNA): TGTGCCAGCAGTTTAGGTCTCCTAGCGGGAAAAAGGGAAGAGACCCAGTACTTC. It specifies CASSLGLLAGKREETQYF.

This clonotype was seen more than once but under ten times. The chain links TRBV2 to TRBJ2-2; 10 positions match TRBD2. V lost 6 bases, J lost 3 bases, and 7 bases stayed unmatched. In germline, CDR1 is SNHLY, CDR2 FYNNEI. This CDR3 comprises 16 residues. The CDR3 here is CASRDRAGGDTGELFF. The DNA of the CDR3 is TGTGCCAGCAGGGATCGAGCGGGAGGGGACACCGGGGAGCTGTTTTTT.

Comments on this clonotype: An end of the junction differs from the germline gene, which may be a read error. The J gene is TRBJ2-3, the V gene TRBV27; D is perhaps TRBD2 (6 bases). CDR3 length: 13 residues. Germline loops: CDR1 MNHEY, CDR2 SMNVEV (reference sequence). The CDR3 nucleotides read TGTGCCAGCAGTTTATCTGACGGGGACTCGGAACATTTT. This codes for CASSLSDGDSEHF.

This clonotype has ten or more counts. A junction end diverges from the germline sequence, so it may reflect a read error. This chain links TRBV29-1 with TRBJ1-2; D may be TRBD1 (5 bases). Germline CDR1 reads SQVTM; CDR2 reads ANQGSEA. The CDR3 covers 11 residues. CDR3 sequence (DNA): TGCAGCGTTCAAGAGGGGTCTGGCTACACCTTC. Protein: CSVQEGSGYTF.

The chain uses TRBV20-1 and TRBJ2-7; TRBD2 agrees at 10 bases. The CDR3 has 13 amino acids. The V gene end was trimmed by 2 bases and the J gene end by 2 bases; junction bases not matched to a gene: 0. Per the germline V gene, CDR1 is DFQATT and CDR2 is SNEGSKA (reference sequence). The chain's CDR3 is CSARLAGAYEQYV. The CDR3 DNA reads TGCAGTGCTAGACTAGCGGGGGCCTACGAGCAGTACGTC.

This rearrangement joins TRBV12-3 or TRBV12-4 to TRBJ2-3, with TRBD1 matching over 9 bases. The CDR3 covers 15 residues. The V segment lost 3 bases and the J segment 0 bases; nucleotides outside the gene matches: 1. CDR3: CASSFTGGSTDTQYF. The CDR3 nucleotides are TGTGCCAGCAGTTTTACAGGGGGCAGCACAGATACGCAGTATTTT.

This clonotype appeared a few times. The V gene is TRBV20-1, the J gene TRBJ1-1; 9 bases match TRBD1. Trimming removed 6 bases from V and 1 base from J; junction bases left unmatched: 6. There are 14 residues in the CDR3. From germline, CDR1 is DFQATT and CDR2 SNEGSKA (reference sequence). CDR3 sequence reads: CSATGTGRNTEAFF. In DNA form, the CDR3 reads TGCAGTGCAACCGGGACAGGGAGGAACACTGAAGCTTTCTTT.

This clonotype appeared many times. Sequence at one end of the junction differs from germline and may be a read error. This chain connects TRBV7-9 to TRBJ1-2, with D possibly being TRBD1 (5 bases). From germline, CDR1 is SEHNR and CDR2 FQNEAQ (reference sequence). The CDR3 extends over 12 amino acids. CDR3: CASSLGYEGLLF. In nucleotides, the CDR3 is TGTGCCAGCAGCTTAGGTTATGAGGGGCTTCTCTTC.

This clonotype was seen many times. The genes are TRBV7-9 and TRBJ2-1; D is undetermined. Germline lookup yields CDR1 SEHNR and CDR2 FQNEAQ (reference sequence). This CDR3 is 11 amino acids long. The V gene lost 5 bases and the J gene lost 5 bases, with 4 bases spanning the gap. CDR3 protein: CASSKNNEQFF. CDR3 in DNA: TGTGCCAGCAGCAAAAACAATGAGCAGTTCTTC.

The V and J genes are TRBV20-1 and TRBJ2-7; D gene unclear. Germline lookup yields CDR1 DFQATT and CDR2 SNEGSKA (reference sequence). The CDR3 extends over 16 amino acids. Trimming shortened V by 0 bases and J by 3 bases, and 18 bases separated the two germline ends. The CDR3 spells CSARDRQTSSIYEQYF. Written as DNA, the CDR3 is TGCAGTGCTAGAGATAGGCAGACCTCGTCGATCTACGAGCAGTACTTC.

At least ten counts were recorded for this clonotype. V and J are TRBV4-1 and TRBJ2-1; tentative D call: TRBD2 (7 bases). CDR3 length: 14 residues. The V gene lost 4 bases and the J gene lost 7 bases, with 14 bases spanning the gap. Germline CDR1 is MGHRA and CDR2 is YSYEKL. In DNA, the CDR3 is TGCGCCAGCAGCCTTGGGGGGGGGCGGAATGAGCAGTTCTTC. Translating gives CASSLGGGRNEQFF.

This sequence joins TRBV6-5 and TRBJ2-2, with D maybe TRBD2 (6 bases). This CDR3 is built from 18 residues. V was pared by 0 bases and J by 6 bases, with 20 bases between. Germline lookup yields CDR1 MNHEY and CDR2 SVGAGI. The CDR3 spells CASSYSMWEPSAAGELFF. In DNA form, the CDR3 reads TGTGCCAGCAGTTACTCGATGTGGGAACCTAGCGCGGCCGGGGAGCTGTTTTTT.

The chain uses TRBV24-1 and TRBJ2-1; D possibly corresponds to TRBD1 (5 bases). Germline lookup yields CDR1 KGHDR and CDR2 SFDVKD. V was pared by 6 bases and J by 5 bases, with 16 bases between. CDR3 length: 15 amino acids. The CDR3, as DNA: TGTGCCACCAGTCTTCAGGGTAAAGGGGACAATGAGCAGTTCTTC. Its translation is CATSLQGKGDNEQFF.

This clonotype was counted only a few times. This chain connects TRBV28 to TRBJ2-1; 15 bases map to TRBD2. With 6 bases clipped from V and 7 bases from J, the junction kept 7 bases outside the gene matches. The CDR3 is made up of 16 amino acids. Germline V gives CDR1 MDHEN, CDR2 SYDVKM. For the CDR3, the DNA is TGTGCCAGCAGACTGGGACTAGCGGGAGGATGGAATGAGCAGTTCTTC. Its translation is CASRLGLAGGWNEQFF.

In this sample, this clonotype turned up a few times. This chain links TRBV4-1 with TRBJ2-5; a possible D gene is TRBD2 (7 bases). Deletions cut 3 bases from V and 2 bases from J, with 19 bases between. Germline loops: CDR1 MGHRA, CDR2 YSYEKL. The CDR3 totals 17 residues. This chain's CDR3 is CASSQGYGRGAQETQYF. DNA of the CDR3: TGCGCCAGCAGCCAGGGGTACGGTCGGGGGGCACAAGAGACCCAGTACTTC.

V and J are TRBV5-5 and TRBJ2-1, with 14 bases aligning to TRBD2. The J segment lost 6 bases and the V segment lost 4 bases, leaving 3 bases of the junction unmatched. The length of the CDR3 is 15 residues. Germline CDR1 is SGHKS and CDR2 is YYEKEE (reference sequence). CDR3 nucleotide sequence: TGTGCCAGCAGCAAGGGACTAGCGGGAGTCAATGAGCAGTTCTTC. It translates to CASSKGLAGVNEQFF.